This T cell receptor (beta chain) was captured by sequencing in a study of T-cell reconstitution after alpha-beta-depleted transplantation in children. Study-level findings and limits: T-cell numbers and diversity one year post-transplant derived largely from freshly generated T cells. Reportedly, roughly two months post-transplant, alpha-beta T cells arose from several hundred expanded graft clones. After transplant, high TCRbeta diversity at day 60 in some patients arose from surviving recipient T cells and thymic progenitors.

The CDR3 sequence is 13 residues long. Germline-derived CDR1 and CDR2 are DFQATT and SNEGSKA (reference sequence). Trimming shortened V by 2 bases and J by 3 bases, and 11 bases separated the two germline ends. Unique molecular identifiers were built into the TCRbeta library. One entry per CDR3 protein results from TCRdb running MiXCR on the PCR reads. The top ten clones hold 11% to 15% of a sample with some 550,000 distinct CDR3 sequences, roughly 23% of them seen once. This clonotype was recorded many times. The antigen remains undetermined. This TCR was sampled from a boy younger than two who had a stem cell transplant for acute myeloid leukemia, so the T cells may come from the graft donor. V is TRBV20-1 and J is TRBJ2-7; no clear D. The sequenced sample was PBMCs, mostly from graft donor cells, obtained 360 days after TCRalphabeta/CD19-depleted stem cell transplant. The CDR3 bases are TGCAGTGCTAGATCCTCAACGAGCTACGAGCAGTACGTC. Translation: CSARSSTSYEQYV.